This record covers a single TCR beta chain. What it binds is unknown. The data are from a study of breast tumors, draining lymph nodes, adjacent tissues. General study findings and limits: Luminal-like breast cancer showed significantly greater tumor-nontumor repertoire similarity than basal-like breast cancer did.

TCRdb passed the multiplex PCR reads through MiXCR, listing each CDR3 protein once. The table shows approximately 13,000 distinct CDR3 sequences, with 45% to 50% occurring only once. Per the germline V gene, CDR1 is SGHDT and CDR2 is YYEEEE. The CDR3 totals 13 residues. Trimming took 7 bases from V and 7 from J; bases not matched to a gene: 6. The sample taken for sequencing was tumor-adjacent breast tissue. The chain links TRBV5-6 to TRBJ1-2; 11 bases are a match to TRBD1. This clonotype originated in a female donor with breast cancer. Some clones in this sample may be carry-over from other donors' samples. CDR3 in DNA: TGTGCCAGCGCATGGACAGGGGGCTCTGGCTACACCTTC. It translates to CASAWTGGSGYTF.